The present T cell receptor beta chain was sequenced within a study of CD8 T cells in ankylosing spondylitis. As the method for making TCR beta libraries, quantitative 5'-RACE with molecular barcodes was used. Each CDR3 protein gets one entry after TCRdb re-called the 5' RACE reads with MiXCR. The table has approximately 400,000 distinct CDR3 sequences, approximately 17% seen once. Study-wide results and caveats: Ankylosing spondylitis blood seemed to carry a telltale TCR beta motif made of several highly homologous variants. CD8+ cells made up the disease-linked clones, which were relatively rare in peripheral blood. Reportedly, disease-linked clones are significantly enriched in ankylosing spondylitis patients' matched synovial fluid.

CDR1 and CDR2 (germline): SGHTA, FQGNSA. The CDR3 has 14 residues. V lost 5 bases and J 5 bases, leaving 13 bases between the germline ends. For this clonotype: The antigen remains unidentified.

The clonotype was recovered from a male donor with ankylosing spondylitis. The specimen sequenced was blood, either unsorted or a sorted T cell fraction (not recorded which). This chain uses TRBV7-2 with TRBJ1-5, with D unresolved. DNA for the CDR3: TGTGCCAGCAGCCACTTAGGGAGGGATCAGCCCCAGCATTTT. Residues: CASSHLGRDQPQHF. Using reference TRBV7-2 and TRBJ1-5 for the parts outside the CDR3, the full variable domain is GAGVSQSPSNKVTEKGKDVELRCDPISGHTALYWYRQSLGQGLEFLIYFQGNSAPDKSGLPSDRFSAERTGGSVSTLTIQRTQQEDSAVYLCASSHLGRDQPQHFGDGTRLSIL.